This T cell receptor (beta chain) originates from a study of identical twins. After template switching added a universal primer site, the resulting cDNA carried unique molecular identifiers. TCRdb processed the 5' RACE reads anew with MiXCR; each CDR3 protein has one entry. Of under 1 million distinct CDR3 sequences in the sample, approximately 13% were seen once. This clonotype has a count of ten or more. Its antigen is not identified. The germline gives CDR1 SGHRS, CDR2 YFSETQ. The CDR3 is 14 residues long. Trimming shortened V by 2 bases and J by 2 bases, and 10 bases separated the two germline ends. The study, taken as a whole, reports: Out-of-frame alpha sequences common to twins exhibited a surplus of low generation probability.

These data also featured in a second study, about yellow fever vaccine responses in identical twins.

This chain links TRBV5-1 with TRBJ1-2; a possible D gene is TRBD1 (6 bases). The sequence was collected from a woman between 18 and 30 years old in good health. Sequenced material: PBMCs. The CDR3 region has the DNA TGCGCCAGCAGCTTCCGGGACAACAACTATGGCTACACCTTC. Amino acid sequence: CASSFRDNNYGYTF.